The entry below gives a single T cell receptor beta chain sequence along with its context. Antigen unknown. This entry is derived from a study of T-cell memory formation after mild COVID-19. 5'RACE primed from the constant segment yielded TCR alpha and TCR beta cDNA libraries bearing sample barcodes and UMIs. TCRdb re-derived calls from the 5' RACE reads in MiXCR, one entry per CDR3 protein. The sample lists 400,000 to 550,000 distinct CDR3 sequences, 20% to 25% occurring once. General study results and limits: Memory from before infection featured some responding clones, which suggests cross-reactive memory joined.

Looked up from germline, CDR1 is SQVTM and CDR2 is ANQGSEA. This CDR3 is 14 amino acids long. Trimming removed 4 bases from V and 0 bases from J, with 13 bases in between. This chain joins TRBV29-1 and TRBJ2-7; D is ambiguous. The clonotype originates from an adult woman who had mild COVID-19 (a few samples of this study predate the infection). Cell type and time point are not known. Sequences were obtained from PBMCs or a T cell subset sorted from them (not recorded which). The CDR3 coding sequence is TGCAGCGTTGTGCATCGGGCGAGCTCCTACGAGCAGTACTTC. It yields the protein CSVVHRASSYEQYF.